The rows below give T cell receptor beta chains drawn from one sample of a study of cytomegalovirus exposure and HLA in healthy donors. TCRdb's copy holds only in-frame clones and misses some; the assay was immunoSEQ multiplex PCR. The sample consists of about 240,000 clones, around 76% of them appearing once. The sequenced sample consisted of PBMCs. These receptors all stem from a woman aged 40 to 55 in good health and CMV-seropositive. CDR3s leave out the opening cysteine and the closing phenylalanine or tryptophan. D genes are given only for firm matches.

CDR3 protein: SAQQTGGETQY
CDR3 length: 11
D gene: TRBD1
J gene: TRBJ2-5
V gene: TRBV29-1

CDR3 protein: AIKGSSSYEQY
CDR3 length: 11
D gene: NA
J gene: NA
V gene: TRBV10-3

CDR3 protein: ASSQIGTSGIRNEQF
CDR3 length: 15
D gene: TRBD2
J gene: TRBJ2-1
V gene: TRBV4-3

CDR3 protein: ASSGRQGNEKLF
CDR3 length: 12
D gene: TRBD1
J gene: TRBJ1-4
V gene: TRBV7-9

CDR3 protein: ASSFPVSTDTQY
CDR3 length: 12
D gene: NA
J gene: TRBJ2-3
V gene: TRBV7-8

CDR3 protein: ASSADRGDNEQY
CDR3 length: 12
D gene: TRBD1
J gene: TRBJ2-7
V gene: TRBV10-1

CDR3 protein: ASSLQTGGYHEQY
CDR3 length: 13
D gene: TRBD1
J gene: TRBJ2-7
V gene: TRBV4-2

CDR3 protein: ASSLDRGNQPQH
CDR3 length: 12
D gene: NA
J gene: TRBJ1-5
V gene: TRBV7-2

CDR3 protein: ASSQGSNSNQPQH
CDR3 length: 13
D gene: NA
J gene: TRBJ1-5
V gene: TRBV4-3

CDR3 protein: ATSRDGQGGGEQF
CDR3 length: 13
D gene: TRBD1
J gene: TRBJ2-1
V gene: TRBV15

CDR3 protein: SVPGQGSEKLF
CDR3 length: 11
D gene: NA
J gene: TRBJ1-4
V gene: TRBV29-1

CDR3 protein: ASSWDRGNEKLF
CDR3 length: 12
D gene: TRBD1
J gene: TRBJ1-4
V gene: TRBV14

CDR3 protein: ASSAAGQQETQY
CDR3 length: 12
D gene: NA
J gene: TRBJ2-5
V gene: TRBV6-1

CDR3 protein: ASVRGFGNTEAF
CDR3 length: 12
D gene: NA
J gene: TRBJ1-1
V gene: TRBV10-3

CDR3 protein: ASSYDRGRTEQY
CDR3 length: 12
D gene: TRBD1
J gene: TRBJ2-7
V gene: TRBV7-6

CDR3 protein: ASSWLDRGSSGNTIY
CDR3 length: 15
D gene: TRBD1
J gene: TRBJ1-3
V gene: TRBV5-1

CDR3 protein: ASSLVQTGSYEQY
CDR3 length: 13
D gene: NA
J gene: TRBJ2-7
V gene: TRBV5-1

CDR3 protein: ASSQDWGQGHDAF
CDR3 length: 13
D gene: TRBD1
J gene: TRBJ1-1
V gene: TRBV14

CDR3 protein: ASSLELGLSYNQSQH
CDR3 length: 15
D gene: NA
J gene: TRBJ1-5
V gene: TRBV7-8

CDR3 protein: ASSPSGEASTDTQY
CDR3 length: 14
D gene: NA
J gene: TRBJ2-3
V gene: TRBV5-1

CDR3 protein: ASSLTGTQPQH
CDR3 length: 11
D gene: TRBD1
J gene: TRBJ1-5
V gene: TRBV6-5

CDR3 protein: ASRGTGGDTEAF
CDR3 length: 12
D gene: TRBD1
J gene: TRBJ1-1
V gene: TRBV6-5

CDR3 protein: ASSQGWDRGHQYSDTQY
CDR3 length: 17
D gene: TRBD1
J gene: TRBJ2-3
V gene: TRBV14

CDR3 protein: ASSPGSSYEQY
CDR3 length: 11
D gene: NA
J gene: TRBJ2-7
V gene: TRBV19

CDR3 protein: ASSEVLAGVNEQF
CDR3 length: 13
D gene: TRBD2
J gene: TRBJ2-1
V gene: TRBV6-1

CDR3 protein: ASSSLFLAGNTGELF
CDR3 length: 15
D gene: TRBD2
J gene: TRBJ2-2
V gene: TRBV5-1

CDR3 protein: AISEGARENTEAF
CDR3 length: 13
D gene: NA
J gene: TRBJ1-1
V gene: TRBV10-3

CDR3 protein: ASSRRQRSGANVLT
CDR3 length: 14
D gene: NA
J gene: TRBJ2-6
V gene: TRBV7-2

CDR3 protein: ASSPRTWDNEQF
CDR3 length: 12
D gene: NA
J gene: TRBJ2-1
V gene: TRBV11-2

CDR3 protein: ASSLEIQVLGANVLT
CDR3 length: 15
D gene: NA
J gene: TRBJ2-6
V gene: TRBV11-3

CDR3 protein: ASSYVRQGARQPQH
CDR3 length: 14
D gene: TRBD1
J gene: TRBJ1-5
V gene: TRBV6-6

CDR3 protein: AWSASGGPYEQY
CDR3 length: 12
D gene: TRBD2
J gene: TRBJ2-7
V gene: TRBV30

CDR3 protein: ASKGLAAPYNEQF
CDR3 length: 13
D gene: TRBD2
J gene: TRBJ2-1
V gene: TRBV7-2

CDR3 protein: ASSPVGGSGSNEQF
CDR3 length: 14
D gene: TRBD2
J gene: TRBJ2-1
V gene: TRBV7-3

CDR3 protein: ASSGNRETQY
CDR3 length: 10
D gene: NA
J gene: TRBJ2-5
V gene: TRBV19

CDR3 protein: ASSTPQGIITLSGANVLT
CDR3 length: 18
D gene: NA
J gene: TRBJ2-6
V gene: TRBV5-4

CDR3 protein: ASSHSGTGVYSPLH
CDR3 length: 14
D gene: TRBD1
J gene: TRBJ1-6
V gene: TRBV4-3

CDR3 protein: ASSRKTGDNYGYT
CDR3 length: 13
D gene: TRBD1
J gene: TRBJ1-2
V gene: TRBV5-4

CDR3 protein: ASGLTSGLTDTQY
CDR3 length: 13
D gene: TRBD2
J gene: TRBJ2-3
V gene: TRBV12-5

CDR3 protein: ASSKGTAAYEQY
CDR3 length: 12
D gene: TRBD1
J gene: TRBJ2-7
V gene: TRBV7-9

CDR3 protein: ASSNRDRGSNTEAF
CDR3 length: 14
D gene: TRBD1
J gene: TRBJ1-1
V gene: TRBV5-1